This TCR beta chain was sequenced for a study of T cell responses to AZD1222 COVID-19 vaccine. From germline, CDR1 is KGHSH and CDR2 LQKENI. The length of the CDR3 is 15 residues. The V segment lost 3 bases and the J segment 6 bases; nucleotides outside the gene matches: 7. Second-dose intervals of approximately 4 or approximately 12 weeks were pooled. This clone was observed a single time. Only in-frame clones appear in the TCRdb table, and some are missing; sequencing was by immunoSEQ multiplex PCR. The table has about 180,000 clones, 88% seen once. The chain is built from TRBV18 and TRBJ1-4, with 7 bases matching TRBD1. The material was peripheral blood, obtained 28 days after the second AZD1222 dose. This receptor was taken from an adult who received the AZD1222 COVID-19 vaccine. The CDR3, as DNA: TGTGCCAGCTCACCTCACACAGGGGCTGATGAAAAACTGTTTTTT. It codes for CASSPHTGADEKLFF.